This section outlines one T cell receptor beta chain sequence together with its context. This CDR3 region has 13 residues. CDR1 and CDR2 from the germline V gene are LGHNA and YNFKEQ. Trimming cost V 1 base and J 6 bases, with 8 bases left between them. The data were produced by immunoSEQ multiplex PCR, yet TCRdb's version contains in-frame clones alone and is incomplete. This sample has thousands of clones; 60% to 85% occur once, and the top ten carry 8.2%. This specimen belongs to a study of immune evolution from preneoplasia to lung adenocarcinoma. Material: FFPE adjacent normal lung tissue. The receptor comes from a donor older than 65 with lung adenocarcinoma. V gene TRBV4-2 combines with J gene TRBJ2-3; D is unresolved. The CDR3 loop reads CASSQGGGDTQYF. For the CDR3, the DNA is TGTGCCAGCAGCCAAGGAGGTGGGGATACGCAGTATTTT.